The subject of this entry is one T cell receptor (beta chain). No antigen is known for it. The CDR3 sequence is 13 residues long. The J segment lost 8 bases and the V segment lost 6 bases, leaving 6 bases of the junction unmatched. Germline CDR1 reads MGHRA; CDR2 reads YSYEKL. Treatment in this sample: 19 received Ad26.COV2.S at low or high dose, single or two shots; several received placebo; per-sample allocation not given. The study sampled participants on day 63 after the first vaccine or placebo injection. Boston supplied an adult donor aged 18-55 years. The protocol was immunoSEQ multiplex PCR, while the TCRdb copy is restricted to in-frame clones and leaves out a portion. In the table there are just over 350,000 clones, 70% to 90% of which are singletons. The entry originates in a study of Ad26.COV2.S vaccination and SARS-CoV-2 variants. Whole-study context: Administration of Ad26.COV2.S was intramuscular, either once or twice 56 days apart.

Findings and caveats of the study: Breadth measured for non-spike TCRs was similar across vaccine and placebo recipients.

Source: peripheral blood, taken in a trial of Ad26.COV2.S vaccine versus placebo. This TCR was sampled from a person aged 18-60 years who received the Ad26.COV2.S COVID-19 vaccine or a placebo. V is TRBV4-1 and J is TRBJ1-4; 7 bases align to TRBD1. CDR3 bases: TGCGCCAGCAGTCTACAGGGGAGGGAAAAACTGTTTTTT. Protein sequence: CASSLQGREKLFF.